This TCR beta chain was documented in a study of CD8 T cells in ankylosing spondylitis. Notes on this clonotype: Its antigen is as yet unknown.

Whole-study findings and limits: Apparently characteristic of ankylosing spondylitis blood was a TCR beta motif (eight highly homologous variants).

A quantitative 5'-RACE method, one with molecular barcodes, was used to make TCR beta libraries. TCRdb re-called the 5' RACE reads with MiXCR, one entry per CDR3 protein. The table records more than 500,000 distinct CDR3 sequences, roughly 5% of them present only once. The source material was blood, either unsorted or a sorted T cell fraction (not recorded which). The receptor comes from a male donor with ankylosing spondylitis.

The CDR3 bases are TGTGCCAGCAGCCCATCGGCAATATGGGACGGGGAGCTGTTTTTT. It codes for CASSPSAIWDGELFF. The chain employs TRBV7-9 and TRBJ2-2; no clear D gene. Trimming removed 5 bases from V and 7 bases from J, with 17 bases in between. The CDR3 runs to 15 residues. Germline V CDR1 and CDR2: SEHNR, FQNEAQ (reference sequence).